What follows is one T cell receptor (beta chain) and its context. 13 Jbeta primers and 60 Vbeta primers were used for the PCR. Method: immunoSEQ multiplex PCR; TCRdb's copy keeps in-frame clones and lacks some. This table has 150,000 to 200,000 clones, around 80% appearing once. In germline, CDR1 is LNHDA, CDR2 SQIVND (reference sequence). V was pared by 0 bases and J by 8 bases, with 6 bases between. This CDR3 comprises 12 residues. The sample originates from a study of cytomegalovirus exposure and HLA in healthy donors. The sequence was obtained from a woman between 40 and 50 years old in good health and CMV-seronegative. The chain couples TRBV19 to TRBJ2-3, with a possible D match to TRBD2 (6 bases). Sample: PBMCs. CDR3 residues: CASSIEGGTQYF. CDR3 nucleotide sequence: TGTGCCAGTAGTATAGAGGGGGGTACGCAGTATTTT.